The 21 T cell receptor beta chains below come from one sample, sequenced in a study of T cell changes during pregnancy in multiple sclerosis. Generated by immunoSEQ multiplex PCR, the TCRdb table keeps only in-frame clones and is missing some. The sample yields roughly 74,000 clones, about 88% seen once. Sequenced here: peripheral blood, sampled before pregnancy. These TCRs come from a female donor with multiple sclerosis, enrolled in a pregnancy study.

This clone was observed once. This rearrangement joins TRBV29-1 to TRBJ2-3; 9 bases fit TRBD1. V gave up 7 bases and J gave up 3 bases; unmatched junction bases: 8. The germline V gene encodes CDR1 SQVTM and CDR2 ANQGSEA. There are 14 residues in the CDR3. The CDR3 protein is CSAGGGTGTDTQYF. CDR3 DNA: TGCAGCGCCGGGGGCGGGACAGGGACAGATACGCAGTATTTT.

The chain joins TRBV11-2 to TRBJ2-3; 11 positions match TRBD1. Trimming at V came to 3 bases and at J to 6 bases, leaving 5 bases not matched to a gene. The CDR3 runs 15 residues. CDR1 is SGHAT and CDR2 is FQNNGV in the germline V gene. The CDR3: CASSLLGQGADTQYF. The DNA for the CDR3 is TGTGCCAGCAGCTTGCTCGGACAGGGGGCCGATACGCAGTATTTT.

In DNA form, the CDR3 reads TGTGCCAGCAGTTACTCCAGACAGAGCGAGCAGTACTTC. Its translation: CASSYSRQSEQYF. The genes are TRBV6-5 and TRBJ2-7, with a tentative D call TRBD1 (5 bases). Germline CDR1 and CDR2: MNHEY and SVGAGI. The CDR3 length is 13 residues. Trimming left V 0 bases short and J 6 bases short, with 9 bases between.

The gene calls are TRBV5-1 and TRBJ1-3; D is unclear. The length of the CDR3 is 17 residues. The germline V gene has CDR1 SGHRS and CDR2 YFSETQ. Trimming pared 0 bases from V and 1 base from J, leaving 14 bases between. CDR3 bases: TGCGCCAGCAGCTTGGCTGCGGGTACGAGTTCTGGAAACACCATATATTTT. The encoded protein is CASSLAAGTSSGNTIYF. Drawing the rest from reference TRBV5-1 and TRBJ1-3, the complete variable domain is KAGVTQTPRYLIKTRGQQVTLSCSPISGHRSVSWYQQTPGQGLQFLFEYFSETQRNKGNFPGRFSGRQFSNSRSEMNVSTLELGDSALYLCASSLAAGTSSGNTIYFGEGSWLTVV.

The chain combines TRBV10-2 with TRBJ1-1; D gene unclear. The CDR3 covers 13 residues. The germline V and J ends were trimmed by 6 bases and 3 bases, with 11 bases remaining between them. Germline V gene data show CDR1 as WSHSY and CDR2 as SAAADI. Here the CDR3 reads CASRRGRDTEAFF. The CDR3, as DNA: TGCGCCAGCAGGCGGGGTCGGGACACTGAAGCTTTCTTT.

The chain recombines TRBV6-4 with TRBJ2-1, with 7 nucleotides matching TRBD2. The CDR3 has 16 residues. Germline loops: CDR1 MRHNA, CDR2 SNTAGT. With 4 bases clipped from V and 7 bases from J, the junction kept 13 bases outside the gene matches. The CDR3 protein is CASSALGGGLTNEQFF. The DNA of the CDR3 is TGTGCCAGCAGTGCCCTGGGCGGGGGTCTTACTAATGAGCAGTTCTTC.

This chain's CDR3 is CASSLPTEKETQYF. The CDR3 DNA is TGTGCCAGCAGCTTACCGACAGAAAAAGAGACCCAGTACTTC. The V call is TRBV7-2, the J call TRBJ2-5; maybe TRBD1 (5 bases). Germline V lookup: CDR1 SGHTA, CDR2 FQGNSA. The CDR3 extends over 14 amino acids. Between the trimmed V and J ends, which lost 2 bases and 3 bases, there was a span of 10 bases.

The count of this clone is one. The chain combines TRBV4-3 with TRBJ2-3; a weak D match, TRBD2 (6 bases). Trimming left V 0 bases short and J 2 bases short, with 12 bases between. This CDR3 has 16 amino acids. From germline, CDR1 is LGHNA and CDR2 YSLEER. CDR3 in DNA: TGCGCCAGCAGCCAAGATAATGGCGGGATCACAGATACGCAGTATTTT. Translated, it gives CASSQDNGGITDTQYF.

This chain joins TRBV7-9 and TRBJ1-4, with 7 bases lining up with TRBD1. Looked up from germline, CDR1 is SEHNR and CDR2 is FQNEAQ (reference sequence). V shed 5 bases and J 3 bases; nucleotides not matched to a gene: 6. This CDR3 contains 15 residues. CDR3 protein: CASSPQGQSNEKLFF. The CDR3 nucleotides read TGTGCCAGCAGCCCCCAGGGACAGTCTAATGAAAAACTGTTTTTT.

This chain uses TRBV6-4 with TRBJ1-1; 11 positions match TRBD1. V shed 5 bases and J 4 bases; nucleotides not matched to a gene: 6. The germline V gene has CDR1 MRHNA and CDR2 SNTAGT. This CDR3 spans 15 amino acids. CDR3 DNA: TGTGCCAGCAGTCCTGGACAGGGGGCGGCCACTGAAGCTTTCTTT. This translates into CASSPGQGAATEAFF.

V usage is TRBV29-1 and J usage is TRBJ1-1, with 7 positions matching TRBD1. This CDR3 is 13 amino acids long. Germline values: CDR1 SQVTM, CDR2 ANQGSEA. J was trimmed by 1 base and V by 3 bases; bases with no gene match: 2. Here the CDR3 DNA reads TGCAGCGTTGAGAGACAGGGGAACACTGAAGCTTTCTTT. It codes for CSVERQGNTEAFF.

J is TRBJ1-6 and V is TRBV5-5; possibly TRBD1 for D (6 bases). Germline V CDR1 and CDR2: SGHKS, YYEKEE (reference sequence). The CDR3 has 16 amino acids. The ends were cut back, 4 bases at V and 6 bases at J, with 17 bases in the middle. CDR3 coding DNA: TGTGCCAGCAGCCTCCTCAGGGGCCAAACTAATTCACCCCTCCACTTT. Amino acid sequence: CASSLLRGQTNSPLHF.

The rearrangement uses TRBV5-1 and TRBJ2-7; TRBD1 matches 9 bases. The CDR3 sequence is 17 residues long. Germline V gene data show CDR1 as SGHRS and CDR2 as YFSETQ. J was trimmed by 3 bases and V by 2 bases; bases with no gene match: 12. The CDR3 sequence: CASSFVTGTGTLYEQYF. The CDR3 DNA follows: TGCGCCAGCAGCTTCGTTACCGGGACAGGGACCCTCTACGAGCAGTACTTC.

The rearrangement links TRBV11-2 to TRBJ2-7; D is undetermined. Germline-derived CDR1 and CDR2 are SGHAT and FQNNGV. The CDR3 length is 15 residues. V was shortened by 4 bases and J by 3 bases, with 16 bases between the two germline ends. In nucleotides, the CDR3 is TGTGCCAGCAGCTCCCTTGGCACCGGAGTCTACGAGCAGTACTTC. It codes for CASSSLGTGVYEQYF.

The chain uses TRBV7-8 and TRBJ1-5, with unresolved D. Germline V gives CDR1 SGHVS, CDR2 FQNEAQ. The CDR3 extends over 14 amino acids. The ends were cut back, 2 bases at V and 8 bases at J, with 13 bases in the middle. The CDR3 spells CASSLPTSRKPQHF. The CDR3 DNA sequence: TGTGCCAGCAGCTTACCCACAAGTCGTAAGCCCCAGCATTTT.

This rearrangement joins TRBV6-6 to TRBJ1-1; D gene ambiguous. The ends were cut back, 7 bases at V and 5 bases at J, with 11 bases in the middle. The germline V gene has CDR1 MNHNY and CDR2 SVGAGI (reference sequence). CDR3 length equals 12 residues. The CDR3 region has the DNA TGTGCCAGCACGGGTGTGAGGACTGAAGCTTTCTTT. It translates to CASTGVRTEAFF.

The chain uses TRBV5-1 and TRBJ2-2, with 10 bases fitting TRBD2. Germline CDR1 and CDR2: SGHRS and YFSETQ. CDR3 length equals 16 residues. J was trimmed by 0 bases and V by 2 bases; bases with no gene match: 1. This CDR3 reads CASSFLAGANTGELFF. CDR3 in DNA: TGCGCCAGCAGCTTTCTAGCGGGAGCGAACACCGGGGAGCTGTTTTTT.

This rearrangement joins TRBV5-1 to TRBJ2-7; possible D gene TRBD2, 6 bases. Trimming pared 4 bases from V and 2 bases from J, leaving 16 bases between. Per the germline V gene, CDR1 is SGHRS and CDR2 is YFSETQ. This CDR3 has 15 amino acids. CDR3 coding DNA: TGCGCCAGCAGCGAACGGGACTTCCCGGCCTACGAGCAGTACTTC. It codes for CASSERDFPAYEQYF.

J is TRBJ2-7 and V is TRBV7-2, with 11 nucleotides matching TRBD2. The length of the CDR3 is 13 residues. The junction had 3 bases not matched to a gene; V was cut back by 8 bases and J by 3 bases. The germline gives CDR1 SGHTA, CDR2 FQGNSA. CDR3 sequence reads: CASGTSGIYEQYF. CDR3 DNA: TGTGCCAGCGGGACTAGCGGCATCTACGAGCAGTACTTC.

The chain combines TRBV4-1 with TRBJ2-7, with D perhaps matching TRBD1 (5 bases). V lost 3 bases and J 5 bases, leaving 17 bases between the germline ends. The CDR3 contains 15 residues. Germline V gives CDR1 MGHRA, CDR2 YSYEKL. The CDR3, as DNA: TGCGCCAGCAGCCATGAGTTCCAGGGAAGTGACGAGCAGTACTTC. This encodes CASSHEFQGSDEQYF.

J is TRBJ2-3 and V is TRBV28, with TRBD2 identical over 7 bases. Germline values: CDR1 MDHEN, CDR2 SYDVKM. V trimming: 6 bases; J trimming: 6 bases; junction bases outside the gene matches: 6. The CDR3 loop spans 13 amino acids. Written as DNA, the CDR3 is TGTGCCAGCAGGACTAGCCTCGGCGATACGCAGTATTTT. Protein sequence: CASRTSLGDTQYF. Combining the CDR3 with reference TRBV28 and TRBJ2-3 gives the whole variable domain DVKVTQSSRYLVKRTGEKVFLECVQDMDHENMFWYRQDPGLGLRLIYFSYDVKMKEKGDIPEGYSVSREKKERFSLILESASTNQTSMYLCASRTSLGDTQYFGPGTRLTVL.